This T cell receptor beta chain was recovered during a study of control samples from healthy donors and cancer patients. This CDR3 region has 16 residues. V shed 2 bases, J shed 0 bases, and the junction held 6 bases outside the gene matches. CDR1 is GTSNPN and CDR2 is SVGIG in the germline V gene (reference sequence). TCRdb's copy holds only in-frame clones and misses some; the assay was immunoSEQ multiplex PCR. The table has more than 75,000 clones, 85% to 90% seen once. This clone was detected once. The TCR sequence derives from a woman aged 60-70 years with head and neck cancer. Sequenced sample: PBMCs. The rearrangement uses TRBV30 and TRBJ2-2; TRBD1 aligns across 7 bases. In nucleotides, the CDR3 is TGTGCCTGGAGTCCGGGACAGATCGCGAACACCGGGGAGCTGTTTTTT. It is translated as CAWSPGQIANTGELFF.